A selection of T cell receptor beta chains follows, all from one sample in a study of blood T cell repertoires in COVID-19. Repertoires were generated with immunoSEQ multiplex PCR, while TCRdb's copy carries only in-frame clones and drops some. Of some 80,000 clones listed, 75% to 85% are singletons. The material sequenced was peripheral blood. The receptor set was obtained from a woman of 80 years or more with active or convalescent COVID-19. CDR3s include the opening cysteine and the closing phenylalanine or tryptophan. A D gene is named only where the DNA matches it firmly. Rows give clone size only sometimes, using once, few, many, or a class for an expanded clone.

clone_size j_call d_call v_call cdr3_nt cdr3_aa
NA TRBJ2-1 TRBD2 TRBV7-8 TGTGCCAGCAGACAAAACACTCTAGCGGGTGAGCAGTTCTTC CASRQNTLAGEQFF
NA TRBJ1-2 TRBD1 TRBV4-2 TGTGCCAGCAGCCCCGTGGGACAGCATGGCTACACCTTC CASSPVGQHGYTF
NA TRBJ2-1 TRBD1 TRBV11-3 TGTGCCAGCAGCTTAGTAAGCGGACAGGGCGATGAGCAGTTCTTC CASSLVSGQGDEQFF
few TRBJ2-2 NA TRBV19 TGTGCCAGTAGTATCCGACACCTCACCGGGGAGCTGTTTTTT CASSIRHLTGELFF
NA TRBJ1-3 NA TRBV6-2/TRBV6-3 TGTGCCAGCAGTTACTTGTCCGAGTCGAGCTCTGGAAACACCATATATTTT CASSYLSESSSGNTIYF
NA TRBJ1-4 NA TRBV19 TGTGCCAGTAGTGGCGACAGGAGAACTAATGAAAAACTGTTTTTT CASSGDRRTNEKLFF
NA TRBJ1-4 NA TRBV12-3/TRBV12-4 TGTGCCAGCAGTTTGGGGGGGGAAAAACTGTTTTTT CASSLGGEKLFF
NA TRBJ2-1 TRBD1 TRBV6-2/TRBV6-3 TGTGCCAGCAGTTACTCGGGGACAGGGGGATTTGAGCAGTTCTTC CASSYSGTGGFEQFF
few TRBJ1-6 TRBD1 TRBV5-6 TGTGCCAGCAGCCCGGCAGGGGGGCTCTATAATTCACCCCTCCACTTT CASSPAGGLYNSPLHF
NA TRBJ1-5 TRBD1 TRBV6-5 TGTGCCAGCAGCAATATCCAGGGGGCGCATCAGCCCCAGCATTTT CASSNIQGAHQPQHF
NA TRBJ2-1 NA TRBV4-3 TGCGCCAGCAGCCAAGAAAGGTATAGGGGGGGGGTCGATGAGCAGTTCTTC CASSQERYRGGVDEQFF
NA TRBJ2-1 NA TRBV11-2 TGTGCCAGCAGCTTAGCCAGCAATGAGCAGTTCTTC CASSLASNEQFF
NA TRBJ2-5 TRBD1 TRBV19 TGTGCCAGTAGGGAACAGGGGCCCAACCAAGAGACCCAGTACTTC CASREQGPNQETQYF
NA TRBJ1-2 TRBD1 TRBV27 TGTGCCAGCAGCCCACTAGAGAGGGGGGACAGGGACTATGGCTACACCTTC CASSPLERGDRDYGYTF
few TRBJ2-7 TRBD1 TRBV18 TGTGCCAGCTCACCAGGGGGGACAGGGGGATACGAGCAGTACTTC CASSPGGTGGYEQYF
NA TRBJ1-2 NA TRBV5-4 TGTGCCAGCAGCTTGTTGGCAGCTAACTATGGCTACACCTTC CASSLLAANYGYTF
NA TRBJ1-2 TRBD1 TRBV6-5 TGTGCCAGCAGTTACTTAACAGGGGTTGGTGGCTACACCTTC CASSYLTGVGGYTF
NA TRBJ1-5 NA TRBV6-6 TGTGCCAGCAGTTCCCTTTATAGCAATCAGCCCCAGCATTTT CASSSLYSNQPQHF
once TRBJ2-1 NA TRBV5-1 TGCGCCAGCCACCCTGATTGGAGCTCCTACAATGAGCAGTTCTTC CASHPDWSSYNEQFF
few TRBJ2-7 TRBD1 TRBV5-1 TGCGCCAGCAGCTATAGGACAGGGGGCCTCGAGCAGTACTTC CASSYRTGGLEQYF
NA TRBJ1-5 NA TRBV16 TGTGCCAGCAGCCAATGGAGTATAGAGTTAAGCAATCAGCCCCAGCATTTT CASSQWSIELSNQPQHF
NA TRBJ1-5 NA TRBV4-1 TGCGCCAGCAGCCAAGATCCTCAGGGTTTCGGCAATCAGCCCCAGCATTTT CASSQDPQGFGNQPQHF